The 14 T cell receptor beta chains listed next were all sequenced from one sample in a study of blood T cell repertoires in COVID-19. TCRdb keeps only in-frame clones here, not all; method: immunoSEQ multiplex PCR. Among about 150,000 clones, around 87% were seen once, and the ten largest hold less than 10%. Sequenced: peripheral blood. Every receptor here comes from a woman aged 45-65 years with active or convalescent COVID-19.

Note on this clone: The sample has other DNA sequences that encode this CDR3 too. This CDR3 reads CASRPGQNYGYTF. CDR3 nucleotides: TGTGCCAGCAGGCCGGGACAGAACTATGGCTACACCTTC. J is TRBJ1-2 and V is TRBV6-5, with 7 bases fitting TRBD1. J gave up 2 bases and V 6 bases, and 3 bases lay outside the gene matches. Germline V CDR1 and CDR2: MNHEY, SVGAGI. The CDR3 runs to 13 residues.

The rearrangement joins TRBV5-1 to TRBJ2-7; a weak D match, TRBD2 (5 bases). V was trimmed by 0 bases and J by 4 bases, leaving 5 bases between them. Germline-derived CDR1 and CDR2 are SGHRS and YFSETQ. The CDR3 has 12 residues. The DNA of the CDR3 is TGCGCCAGCAGCTTGGGGACTTACGAGCAGTACTTC. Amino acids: CASSLGTYEQYF.

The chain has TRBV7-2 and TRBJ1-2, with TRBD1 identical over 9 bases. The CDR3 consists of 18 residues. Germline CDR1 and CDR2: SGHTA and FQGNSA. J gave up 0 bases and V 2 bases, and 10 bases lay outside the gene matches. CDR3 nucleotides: TGTGCCAGCAGCTTAAATAGGATTACAGGGGGCTCTAACTATGGCTACACCTTC. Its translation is CASSLNRITGGSNYGYTF.

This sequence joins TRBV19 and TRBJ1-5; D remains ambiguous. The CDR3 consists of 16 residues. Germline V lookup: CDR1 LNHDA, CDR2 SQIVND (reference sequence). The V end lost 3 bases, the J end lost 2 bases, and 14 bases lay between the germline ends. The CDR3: CASSIDGFGGNQPQHF. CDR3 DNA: TGTGCCAGTAGTATTGATGGGTTCGGGGGCAATCAGCCCCAGCATTTT.

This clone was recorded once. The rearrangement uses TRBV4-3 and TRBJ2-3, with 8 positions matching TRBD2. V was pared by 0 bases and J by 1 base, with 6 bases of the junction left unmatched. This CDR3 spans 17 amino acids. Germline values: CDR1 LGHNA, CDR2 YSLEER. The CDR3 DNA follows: TGCGCCAGCAGCCAAGAACGGCTAGCGGGCGGCACAGATACGCAGTATTTT. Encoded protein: CASSQERLAGGTDTQYF.

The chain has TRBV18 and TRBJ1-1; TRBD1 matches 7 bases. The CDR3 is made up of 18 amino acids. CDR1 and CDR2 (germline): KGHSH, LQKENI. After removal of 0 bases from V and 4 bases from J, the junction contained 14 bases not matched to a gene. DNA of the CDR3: TGTGCCAGCTCACCACCCTTGCGAGGGGGCAGCTTATCCACTGAAGCTTTCTTT. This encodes CASSPPLRGGSLSTEAFF. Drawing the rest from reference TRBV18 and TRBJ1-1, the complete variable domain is NAGVMQNPRHLVRRRGQEARLRCSPMKGHSHVYWYRQLPEEGLKFMVYLQKENIIDESGMPKERFSAEFPKEGPSILRIQQVVRGDSAAYFCASSPPLRGGSLSTEAFFGQGTRLTVV.

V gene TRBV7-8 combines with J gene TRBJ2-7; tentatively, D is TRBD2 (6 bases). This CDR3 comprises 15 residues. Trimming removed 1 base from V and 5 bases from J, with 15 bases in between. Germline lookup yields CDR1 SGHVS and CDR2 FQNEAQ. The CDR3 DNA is TGTGCCAGCAGCTTAGGCGGGGTACCCTTAAACGAGCAGTACTTC. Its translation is CASSLGGVPLNEQYF.

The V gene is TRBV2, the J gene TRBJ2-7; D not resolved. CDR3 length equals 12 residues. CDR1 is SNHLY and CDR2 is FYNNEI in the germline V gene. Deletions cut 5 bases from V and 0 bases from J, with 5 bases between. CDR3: CASSLVSYEQYF. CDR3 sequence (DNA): TGTGCCAGCAGTTTAGTCTCCTACGAGCAGTACTTC.

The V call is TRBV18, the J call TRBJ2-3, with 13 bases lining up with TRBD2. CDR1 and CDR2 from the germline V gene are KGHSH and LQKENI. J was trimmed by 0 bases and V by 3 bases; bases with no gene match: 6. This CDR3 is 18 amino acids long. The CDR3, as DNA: TGTGCCAGCTCACCCGGACTAGCGGGGGTCCTTAGCACAGATACGCAGTATTTT. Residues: CASSPGLAGVLSTDTQYF.

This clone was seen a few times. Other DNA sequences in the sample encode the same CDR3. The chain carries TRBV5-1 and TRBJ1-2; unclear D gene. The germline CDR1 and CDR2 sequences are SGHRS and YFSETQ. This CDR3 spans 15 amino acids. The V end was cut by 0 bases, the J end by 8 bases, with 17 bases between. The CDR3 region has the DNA TGCGCCAGCAGCTTGGCTGCGGGGTTTAATTACGGCTACACCTTC. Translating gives CASSLAAGFNYGYTF.

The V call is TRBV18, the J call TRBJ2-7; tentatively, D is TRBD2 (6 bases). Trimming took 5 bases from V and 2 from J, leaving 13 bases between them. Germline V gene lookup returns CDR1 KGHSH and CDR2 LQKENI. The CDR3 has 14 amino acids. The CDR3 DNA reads TGTGCCAGCTCAGCCCGGGACTTCCCCTACGAGCAGTACTTC. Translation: CASSARDFPYEQYF.

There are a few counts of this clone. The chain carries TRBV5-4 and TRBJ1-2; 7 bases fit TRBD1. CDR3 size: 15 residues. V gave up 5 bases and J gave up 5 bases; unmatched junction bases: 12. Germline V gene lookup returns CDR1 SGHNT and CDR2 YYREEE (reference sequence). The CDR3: CASRRESQGGYGYTF. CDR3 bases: TGTGCCAGCAGACGTGAGTCGCAGGGGGGATATGGCTACACCTTC. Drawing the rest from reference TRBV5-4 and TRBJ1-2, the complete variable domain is ETGVTQSPTHLIKTRGQQVTLRCSSQSGHNTVSWYQQALGQGPQFIFQYYREEENGRGNFPPRFSGLQFPNYSSELNVNALELDDSALYLCASRRESQGGYGYTFGSGTRLTVV.

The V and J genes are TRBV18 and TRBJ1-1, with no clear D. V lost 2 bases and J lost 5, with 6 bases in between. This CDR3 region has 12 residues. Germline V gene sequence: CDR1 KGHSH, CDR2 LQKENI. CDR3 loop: CASSPELTEAFF. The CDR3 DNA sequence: TGTGCCAGCTCACCAGAGTTGACTGAAGCTTTCTTT.

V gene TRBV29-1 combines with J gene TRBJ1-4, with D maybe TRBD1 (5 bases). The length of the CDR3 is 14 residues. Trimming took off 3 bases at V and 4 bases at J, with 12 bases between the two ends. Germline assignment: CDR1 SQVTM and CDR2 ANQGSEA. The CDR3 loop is CSVDSGGGNEKLFF. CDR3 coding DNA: TGCAGCGTTGACTCCGGGGGAGGTAATGAAAAACTGTTTTTT.